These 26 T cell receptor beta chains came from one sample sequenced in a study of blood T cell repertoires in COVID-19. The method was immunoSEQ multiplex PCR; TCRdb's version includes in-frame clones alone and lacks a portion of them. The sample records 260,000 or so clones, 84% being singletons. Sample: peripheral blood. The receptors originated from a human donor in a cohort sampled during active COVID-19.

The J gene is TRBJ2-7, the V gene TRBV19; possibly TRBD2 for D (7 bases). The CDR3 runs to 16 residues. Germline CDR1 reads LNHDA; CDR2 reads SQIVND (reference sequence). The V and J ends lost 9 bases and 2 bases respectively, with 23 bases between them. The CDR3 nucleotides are TGTGCCAGCGTATCTGCGCCGGCGGGGGCCCCCTACGAGCAGTACTTC. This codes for CASVSAPAGAPYEQYF.

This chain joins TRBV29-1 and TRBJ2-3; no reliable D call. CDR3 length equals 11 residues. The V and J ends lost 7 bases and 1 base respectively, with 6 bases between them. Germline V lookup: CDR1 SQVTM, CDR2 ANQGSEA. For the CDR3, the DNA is TGCAGCGGTACTGGCACAGATACGCAGTATTTT. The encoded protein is CSGTGTDTQYF.

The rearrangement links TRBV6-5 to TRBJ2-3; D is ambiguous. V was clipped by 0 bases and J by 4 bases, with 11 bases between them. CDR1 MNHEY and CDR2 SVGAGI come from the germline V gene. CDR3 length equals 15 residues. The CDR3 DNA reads TGTGCCAGCAGTTACTCGGTCCAGGTACCAGATACGCAGTATTTT. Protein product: CASSYSVQVPDTQYF.

The CDR3 DNA follows: TGTGCCAGCAGTGGGCAGTTAAGCATGACCTACGAGCAGTACTTC. Its translation: CASSGQLSMTYEQYF. V and J are TRBV28 and TRBJ2-7; the D is unclear. Trimming left V 5 bases short and J 2 bases short, with 16 bases between. The CDR3 is made up of 15 amino acids. Germline CDR1 is MDHEN and CDR2 is SYDVKM.

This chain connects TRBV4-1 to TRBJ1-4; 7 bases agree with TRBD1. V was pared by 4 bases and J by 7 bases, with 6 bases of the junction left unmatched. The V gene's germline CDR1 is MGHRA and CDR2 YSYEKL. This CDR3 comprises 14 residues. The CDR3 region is CASSPQGGVEKLFF. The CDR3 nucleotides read TGCGCCAGCAGCCCCCAGGGGGGAGTTGAAAAACTGTTTTTT.

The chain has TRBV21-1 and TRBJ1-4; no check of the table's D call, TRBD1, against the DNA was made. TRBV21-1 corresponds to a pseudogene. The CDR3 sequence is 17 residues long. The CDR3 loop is CASTKISGDRGLEKLFF. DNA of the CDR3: TGTGCCAGCACCAAAATCTCAGGGGACAGGGGTCTTGAAAAACTGTTTTTT.

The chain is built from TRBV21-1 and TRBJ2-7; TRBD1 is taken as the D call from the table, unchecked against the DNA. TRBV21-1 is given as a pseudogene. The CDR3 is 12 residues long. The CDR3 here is CASSMRTGCSYF. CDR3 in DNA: TGTGCCAGCAGCATGCGGACAGGGTGTTCGTACTTC.

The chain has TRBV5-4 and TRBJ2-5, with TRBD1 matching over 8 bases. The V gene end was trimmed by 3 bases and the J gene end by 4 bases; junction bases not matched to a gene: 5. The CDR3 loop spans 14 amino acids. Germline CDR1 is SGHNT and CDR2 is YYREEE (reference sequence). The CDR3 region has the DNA TGTGCCAGCAGCTATACAGGGGGTCGAGAGACCCAGTACTTC. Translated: CASSYTGGRETQYF.

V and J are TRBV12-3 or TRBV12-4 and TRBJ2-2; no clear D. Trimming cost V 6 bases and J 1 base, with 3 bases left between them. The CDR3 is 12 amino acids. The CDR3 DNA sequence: TGTGCCAGCAGCCGGAACACCGGGGAGCTGTTTTTT. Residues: CASSRNTGELFF.

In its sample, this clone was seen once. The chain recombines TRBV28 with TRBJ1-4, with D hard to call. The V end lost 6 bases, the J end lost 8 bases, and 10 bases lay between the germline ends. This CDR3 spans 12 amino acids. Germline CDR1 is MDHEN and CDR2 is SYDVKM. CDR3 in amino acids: CASRQRGEKLFF. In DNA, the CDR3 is TGTGCCAGCAGGCAGCGGGGAGAAAAACTGTTTTTT.

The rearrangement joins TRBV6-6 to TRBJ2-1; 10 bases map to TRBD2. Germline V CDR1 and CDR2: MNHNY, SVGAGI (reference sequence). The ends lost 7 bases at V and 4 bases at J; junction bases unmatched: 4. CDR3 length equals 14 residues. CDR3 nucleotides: TGTGCCAGCAACCTAGCGGGGGAATACAATGAGCAGTTCTTC. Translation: CASNLAGEYNEQFF.

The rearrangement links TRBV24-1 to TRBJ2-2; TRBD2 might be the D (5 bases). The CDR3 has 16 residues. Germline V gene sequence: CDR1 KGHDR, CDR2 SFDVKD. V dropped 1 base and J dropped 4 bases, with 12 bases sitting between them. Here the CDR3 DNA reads TGTGCCACCAGTGATTTTCAAACCGGGATCACCGGGGAGCTGTTTTTT. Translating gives CATSDFQTGITGELFF.

The CDR3 sequence: CATSSQLGGEKLFF. The DNA of the CDR3 is TGTGCCACCAGCAGTCAGCTGGGGGGGGAAAAACTGTTTTTT. The chain recombines TRBV15 with TRBJ1-4, with D possibly being TRBD1 (5 bases). The CDR3 sequence is 14 residues long. V lost 3 bases to trimming and J lost 8 bases, with 13 bases between them. Germline loops: CDR1 LNHNV, CDR2 YYDKDF (reference sequence).

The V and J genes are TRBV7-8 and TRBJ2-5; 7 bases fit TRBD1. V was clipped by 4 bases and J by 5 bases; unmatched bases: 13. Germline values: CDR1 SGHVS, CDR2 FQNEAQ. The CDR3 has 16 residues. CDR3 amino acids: CASSSRTGLRLETQYF. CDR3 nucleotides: TGTGCCAGCAGCTCACGGACAGGCCTTAGGTTGGAGACCCAGTACTTC.

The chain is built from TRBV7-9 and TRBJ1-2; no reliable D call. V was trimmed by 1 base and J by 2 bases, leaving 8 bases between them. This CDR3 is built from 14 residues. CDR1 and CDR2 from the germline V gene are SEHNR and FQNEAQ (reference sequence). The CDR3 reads CASSLVPENYGYTF. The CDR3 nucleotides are TGTGCCAGCAGCTTAGTCCCAGAAAACTATGGCTACACCTTC.

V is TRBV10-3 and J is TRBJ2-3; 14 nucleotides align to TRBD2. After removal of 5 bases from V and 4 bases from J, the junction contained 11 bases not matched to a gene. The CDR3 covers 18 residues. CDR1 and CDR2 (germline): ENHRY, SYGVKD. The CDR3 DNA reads TGTGCCATCAGTCCCAGGGGGACTAGCGGGGGTGACGCAGATACGCAGTATTTT. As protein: CAISPRGTSGGDADTQYF.

CDR3 nucleotide sequence: TGTGCCAGCAGCCAATCCGGACTAGCAGCAGGTGGTACGCAGTATTTT. As protein: CASSQSGLAAGGTQYF. The chain joins TRBV3-1 (or the pseudogene TRBV3-2) to TRBJ2-3; the match to TRBD2 covers 8 bases. J was trimmed by 8 bases and V by 2 bases; bases with no gene match: 12. The CDR3 runs to 16 residues. Germline values: CDR1 LGHDT, CDR2 YNNKEL (reference sequence).

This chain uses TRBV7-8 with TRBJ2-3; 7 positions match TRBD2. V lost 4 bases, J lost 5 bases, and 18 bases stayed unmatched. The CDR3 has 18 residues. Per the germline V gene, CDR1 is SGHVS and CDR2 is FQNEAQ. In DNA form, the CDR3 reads TGTGCCAGCAGCTCTATTACGGGCCGGGGGAGGGCCTTAGATACGCAGTATTTT. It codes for CASSSITGRGRALDTQYF.

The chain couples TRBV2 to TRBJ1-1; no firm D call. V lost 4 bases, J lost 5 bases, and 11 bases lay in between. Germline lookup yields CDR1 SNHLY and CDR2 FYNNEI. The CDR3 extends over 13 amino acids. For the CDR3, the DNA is TGTGCCAGCAGTGCGGGCCCGGGGACTGAAGCTTTCTTT. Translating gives CASSAGPGTEAFF. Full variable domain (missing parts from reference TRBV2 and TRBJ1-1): EPEVTQTPSHQVTQMGQEVILRCVPISNHLYFYWYRQILGQKVEFLVSFYNNEISEKSEIFDDQFSVERPDGSNFTLKIRSTKLEDSAMYFCASSAGPGTEAFFGQGTRLTVV.

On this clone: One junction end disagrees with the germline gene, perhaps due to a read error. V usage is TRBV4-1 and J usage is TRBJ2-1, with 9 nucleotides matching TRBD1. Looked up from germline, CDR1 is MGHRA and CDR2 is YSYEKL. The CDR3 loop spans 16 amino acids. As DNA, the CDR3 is TGCGCCAGCAGCAAAGAAAGACAGGGGGGTAACAATGAGCAGTTCTTC. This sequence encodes CASSKERQGGNNEQFF.

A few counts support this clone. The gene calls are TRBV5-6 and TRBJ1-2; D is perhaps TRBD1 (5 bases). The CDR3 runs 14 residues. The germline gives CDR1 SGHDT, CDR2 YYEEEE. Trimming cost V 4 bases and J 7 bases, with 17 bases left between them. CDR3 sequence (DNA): TGTGCCAGCAGCCTCAGCCAGGGAATTCGTGGCTACACCTTC. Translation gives CASSLSQGIRGYTF.

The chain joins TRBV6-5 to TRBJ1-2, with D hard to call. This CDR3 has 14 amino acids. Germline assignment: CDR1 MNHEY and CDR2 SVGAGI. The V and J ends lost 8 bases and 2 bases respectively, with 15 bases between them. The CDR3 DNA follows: TGTGCCAGCCTGAACAGTATCGGCAACTATGGCTACACCTTC. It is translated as CASLNSIGNYGYTF.

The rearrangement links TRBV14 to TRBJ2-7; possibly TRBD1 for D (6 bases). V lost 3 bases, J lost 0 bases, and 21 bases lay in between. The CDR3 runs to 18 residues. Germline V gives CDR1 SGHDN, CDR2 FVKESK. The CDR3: CASSQKALGDTYSYEQYF. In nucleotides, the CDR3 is TGTGCCAGCAGCCAGAAGGCCCTGGGGGACACCTACTCCTACGAGCAGTACTTC.

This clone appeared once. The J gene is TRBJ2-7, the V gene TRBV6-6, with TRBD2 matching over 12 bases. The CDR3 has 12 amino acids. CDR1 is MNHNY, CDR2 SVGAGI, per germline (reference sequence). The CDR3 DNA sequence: TGTGCAACCGGGACTAGCGGGTACGAGCAGTACTTC. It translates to CATGTSGYEQYF.

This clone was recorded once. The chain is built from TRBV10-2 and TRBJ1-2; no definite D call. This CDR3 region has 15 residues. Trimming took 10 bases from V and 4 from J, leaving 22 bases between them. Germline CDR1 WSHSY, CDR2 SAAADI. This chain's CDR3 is CATGREDPKTYGYTF. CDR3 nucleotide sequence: TGCGCCACTGGCCGGGAGGACCCGAAGACCTATGGCTACACCTTC.

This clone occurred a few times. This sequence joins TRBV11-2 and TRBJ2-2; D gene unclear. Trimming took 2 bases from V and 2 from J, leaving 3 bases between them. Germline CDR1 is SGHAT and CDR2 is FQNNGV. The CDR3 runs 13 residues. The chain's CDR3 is CASSLTNTGELFF. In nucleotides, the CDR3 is TGTGCCAGCAGCTTAACTAACACCGGGGAGCTGTTTTTT.